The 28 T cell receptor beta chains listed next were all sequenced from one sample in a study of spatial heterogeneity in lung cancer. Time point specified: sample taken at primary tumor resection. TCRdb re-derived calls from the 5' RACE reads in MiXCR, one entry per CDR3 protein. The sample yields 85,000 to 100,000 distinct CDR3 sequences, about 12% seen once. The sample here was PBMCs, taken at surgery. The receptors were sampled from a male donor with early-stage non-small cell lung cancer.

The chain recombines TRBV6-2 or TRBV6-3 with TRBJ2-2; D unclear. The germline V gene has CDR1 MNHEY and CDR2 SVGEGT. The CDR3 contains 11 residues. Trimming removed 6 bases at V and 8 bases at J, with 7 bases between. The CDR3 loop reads CASSLWGELFF. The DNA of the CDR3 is TGTGCCAGCAGCCTGTGGGGGGAGCTGTTTTTT.

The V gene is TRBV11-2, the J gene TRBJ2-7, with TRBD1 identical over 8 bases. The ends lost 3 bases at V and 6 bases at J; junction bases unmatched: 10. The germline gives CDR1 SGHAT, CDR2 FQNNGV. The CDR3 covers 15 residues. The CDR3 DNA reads TGTGCCAGCAGCTTGGCCGACAGGGGAGTTTTCGAGCAGTACTTC. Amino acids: CASSLADRGVFEQYF.

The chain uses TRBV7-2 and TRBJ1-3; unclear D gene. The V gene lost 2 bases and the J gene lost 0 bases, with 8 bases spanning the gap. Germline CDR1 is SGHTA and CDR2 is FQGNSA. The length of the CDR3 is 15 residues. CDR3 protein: CASSLQDLSGNTIYF. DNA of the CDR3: TGTGCCAGCAGCTTACAGGATCTCTCTGGAAACACCATATATTTT.

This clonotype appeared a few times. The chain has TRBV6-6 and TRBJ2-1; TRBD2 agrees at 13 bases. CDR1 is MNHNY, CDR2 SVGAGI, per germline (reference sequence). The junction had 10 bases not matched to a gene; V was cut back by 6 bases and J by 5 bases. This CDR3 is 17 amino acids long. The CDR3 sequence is CASSPWTSGGRDNEQFF. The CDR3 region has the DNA TGTGCCAGCAGCCCTTGGACTAGCGGGGGTCGGGACAATGAGCAGTTCTTC.

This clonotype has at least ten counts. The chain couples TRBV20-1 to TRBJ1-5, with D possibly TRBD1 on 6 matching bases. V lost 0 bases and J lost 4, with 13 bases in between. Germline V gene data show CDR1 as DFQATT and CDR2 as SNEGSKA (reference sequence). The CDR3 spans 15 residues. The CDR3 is CSARDRDRKNQPQHF. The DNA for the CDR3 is TGCAGTGCTAGAGATCGCGACAGGAAGAATCAGCCCCAGCATTTT.

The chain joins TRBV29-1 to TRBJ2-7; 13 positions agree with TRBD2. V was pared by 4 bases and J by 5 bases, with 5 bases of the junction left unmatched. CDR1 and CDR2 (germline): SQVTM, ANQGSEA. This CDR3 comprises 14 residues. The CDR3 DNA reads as TGCAGCGTTGGGACTAGCGGGAGTAGGAACGAGCAGTACTTC. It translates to CSVGTSGSRNEQYF.

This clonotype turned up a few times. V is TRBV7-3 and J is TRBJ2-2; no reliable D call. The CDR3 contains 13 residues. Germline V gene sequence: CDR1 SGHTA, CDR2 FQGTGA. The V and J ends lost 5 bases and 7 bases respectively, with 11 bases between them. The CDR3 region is CASSPRGGGELFF. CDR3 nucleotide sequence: TGTGCCAGCAGCCCCAGAGGTGGCGGGGAGCTGTTTTTT.

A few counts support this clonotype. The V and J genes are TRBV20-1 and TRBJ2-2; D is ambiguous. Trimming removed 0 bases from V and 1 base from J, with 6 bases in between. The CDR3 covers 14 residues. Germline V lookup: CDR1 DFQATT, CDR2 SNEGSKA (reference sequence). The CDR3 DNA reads TGCAGTGCTAGAGATGGCGGGAACACCGGGGAGCTGTTTTTT. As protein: CSARDGGNTGELFF.

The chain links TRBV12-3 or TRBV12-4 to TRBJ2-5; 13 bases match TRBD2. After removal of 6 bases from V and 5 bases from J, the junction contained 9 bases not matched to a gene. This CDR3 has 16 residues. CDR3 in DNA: TGTGCCAGCAGGTCACTAGCGGGAGGGCCTCGGGAGACCCAGTACTTC. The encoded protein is CASRSLAGGPRETQYF.

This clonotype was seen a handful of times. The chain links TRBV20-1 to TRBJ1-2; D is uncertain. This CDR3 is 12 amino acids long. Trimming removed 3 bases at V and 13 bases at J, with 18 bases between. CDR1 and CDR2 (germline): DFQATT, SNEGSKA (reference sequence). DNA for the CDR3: TGCAGTGCTAGTAGGGCGACCCCGACTAGCACCTTC. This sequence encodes CSASRATPTSTF.

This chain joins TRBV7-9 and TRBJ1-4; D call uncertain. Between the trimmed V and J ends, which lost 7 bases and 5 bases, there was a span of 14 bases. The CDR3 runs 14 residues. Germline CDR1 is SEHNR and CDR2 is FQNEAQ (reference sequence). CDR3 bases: TGTGCCAGCAACTCCCCGGGAGTGAATGAAAAACTGTTTTTT. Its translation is CASNSPGVNEKLFF.

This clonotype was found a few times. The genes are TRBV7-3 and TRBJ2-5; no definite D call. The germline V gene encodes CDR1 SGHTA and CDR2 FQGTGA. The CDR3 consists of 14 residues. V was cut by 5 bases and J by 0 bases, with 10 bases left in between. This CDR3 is CASSPSSDQETQYF. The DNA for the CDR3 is TGTGCCAGCAGCCCAAGCAGCGACCAAGAGACCCAGTACTTC.

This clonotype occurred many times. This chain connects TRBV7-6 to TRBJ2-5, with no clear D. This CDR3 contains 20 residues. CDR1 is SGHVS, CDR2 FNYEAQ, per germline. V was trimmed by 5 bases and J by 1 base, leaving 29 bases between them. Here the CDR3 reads CASSPQRRSVQIFSQETQYF. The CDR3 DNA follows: TGTGCCAGCAGCCCCCAGAGAAGAAGCGTTCAAATATTTAGCCAAGAGACCCAGTACTTC.

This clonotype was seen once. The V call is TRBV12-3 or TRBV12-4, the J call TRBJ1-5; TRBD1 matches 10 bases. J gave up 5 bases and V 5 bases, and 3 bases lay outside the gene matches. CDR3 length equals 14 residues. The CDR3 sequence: CASSLTGGDQPQHF. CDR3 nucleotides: TGTGCCAGCAGTCTGACAGGGGGCGATCAGCCCCAGCATTTT.

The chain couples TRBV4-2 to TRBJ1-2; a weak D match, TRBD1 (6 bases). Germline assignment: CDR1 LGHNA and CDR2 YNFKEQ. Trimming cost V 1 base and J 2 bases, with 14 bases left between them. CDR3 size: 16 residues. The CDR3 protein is CASSQADNRVNYGYTF. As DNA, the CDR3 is TGTGCCAGCAGCCAAGCTGATAACAGGGTAAACTATGGCTACACCTTC.

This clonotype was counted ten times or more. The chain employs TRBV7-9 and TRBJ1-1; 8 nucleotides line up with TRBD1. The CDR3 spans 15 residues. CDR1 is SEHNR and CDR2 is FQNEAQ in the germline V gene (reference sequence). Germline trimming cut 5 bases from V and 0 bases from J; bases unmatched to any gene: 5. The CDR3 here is CASSRRTGLNTEAFF. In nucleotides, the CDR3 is TGTGCCAGCAGCCGTCGGACAGGGCTGAACACTGAAGCTTTCTTT.

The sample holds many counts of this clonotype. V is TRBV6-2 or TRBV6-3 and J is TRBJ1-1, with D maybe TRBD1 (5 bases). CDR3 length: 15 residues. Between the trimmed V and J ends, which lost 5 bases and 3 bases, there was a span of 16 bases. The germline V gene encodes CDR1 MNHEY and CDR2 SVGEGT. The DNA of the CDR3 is TGTGCCAGCAGTCCCCCGCAGGGACCTCACACTGAAGCTTTCTTT. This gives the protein CASSPPQGPHTEAFF.

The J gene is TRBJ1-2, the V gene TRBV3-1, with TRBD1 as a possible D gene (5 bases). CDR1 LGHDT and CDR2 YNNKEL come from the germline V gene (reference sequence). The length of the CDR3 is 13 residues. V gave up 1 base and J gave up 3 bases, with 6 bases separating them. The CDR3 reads CASSQVTDYGYTF. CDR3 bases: TGTGCCAGCAGCCAAGTGACAGACTATGGCTACACCTTC.

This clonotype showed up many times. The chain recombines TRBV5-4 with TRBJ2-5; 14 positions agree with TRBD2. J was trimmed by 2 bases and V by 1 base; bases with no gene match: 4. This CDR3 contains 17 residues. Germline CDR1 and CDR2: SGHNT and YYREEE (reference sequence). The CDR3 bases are TGTGCCAGCAGCTTGATGGGGACTAGCGGGGGTCAAGAGACCCAGTACTTC. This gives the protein CASSLMGTSGGQETQYF.

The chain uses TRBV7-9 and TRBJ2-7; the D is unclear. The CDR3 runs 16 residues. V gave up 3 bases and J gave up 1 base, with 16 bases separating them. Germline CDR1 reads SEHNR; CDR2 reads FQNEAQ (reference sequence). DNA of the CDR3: TGTGCCAGCAGCTTGAATGGCCGTTGGCCGTCCTACGAGCAGTACTTC. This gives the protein CASSLNGRWPSYEQYF.

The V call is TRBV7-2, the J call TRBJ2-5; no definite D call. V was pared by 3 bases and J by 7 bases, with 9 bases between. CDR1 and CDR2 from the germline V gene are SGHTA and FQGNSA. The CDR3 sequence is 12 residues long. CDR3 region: CASSLPPGTQYF. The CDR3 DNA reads TGTGCCAGCAGCTTGCCCCCAGGGACCCAGTACTTC.

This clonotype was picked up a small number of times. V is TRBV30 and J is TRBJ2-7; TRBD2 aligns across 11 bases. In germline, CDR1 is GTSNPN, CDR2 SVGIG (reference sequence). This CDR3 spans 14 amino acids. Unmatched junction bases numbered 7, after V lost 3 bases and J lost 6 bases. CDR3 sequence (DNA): TGTGCCTGGAGCACTAGCGGGAGCTCGCGCGAGCAGTACTTC. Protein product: CAWSTSGSSREQYF.

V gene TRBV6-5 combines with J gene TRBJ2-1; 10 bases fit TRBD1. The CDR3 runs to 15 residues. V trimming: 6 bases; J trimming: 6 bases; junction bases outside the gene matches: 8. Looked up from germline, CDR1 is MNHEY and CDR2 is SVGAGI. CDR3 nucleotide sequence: TGTGCCAGCAGACATGGGACAGGGGTGGGCAATGAGCAGTTCTTC. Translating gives CASRHGTGVGNEQFF.

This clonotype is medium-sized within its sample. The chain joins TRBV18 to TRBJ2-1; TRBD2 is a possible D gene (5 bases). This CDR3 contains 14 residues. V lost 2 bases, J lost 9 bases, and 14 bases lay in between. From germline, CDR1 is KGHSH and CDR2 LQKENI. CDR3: CASSPGGRYGEQFF. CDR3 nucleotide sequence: TGTGCCAGCTCACCAGGAGGCCGTTATGGTGAGCAGTTCTTC.

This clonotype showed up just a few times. CDR3 DNA sequence: TGTGCCAGCATGATCGGGGGGAACTCCTACAATGAGCAGTTCTTC. Translation gives CASMIGGNSYNEQFF. The chain employs TRBV28 and TRBJ2-1; 7 bases map to TRBD2. This CDR3 comprises 15 residues. With V trimmed by 7 bases and J by 0 bases, 6 bases remained unmatched. Germline CDR1 reads MDHEN; CDR2 reads SYDVKM.

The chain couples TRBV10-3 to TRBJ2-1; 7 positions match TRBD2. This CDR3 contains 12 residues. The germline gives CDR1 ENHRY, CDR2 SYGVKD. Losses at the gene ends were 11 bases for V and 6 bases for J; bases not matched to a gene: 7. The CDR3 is CALGGTTNEQFF. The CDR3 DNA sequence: TGTGCCCTCGGGGGGACTACCAATGAGCAGTTCTTC.

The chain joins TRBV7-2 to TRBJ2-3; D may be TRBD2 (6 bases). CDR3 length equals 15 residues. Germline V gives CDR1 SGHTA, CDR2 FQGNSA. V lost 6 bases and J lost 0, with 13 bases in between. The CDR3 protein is CASSRELASTDTQYF. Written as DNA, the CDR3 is TGTGCCAGCAGTCGAGAACTAGCCAGCACAGATACGCAGTATTTT.

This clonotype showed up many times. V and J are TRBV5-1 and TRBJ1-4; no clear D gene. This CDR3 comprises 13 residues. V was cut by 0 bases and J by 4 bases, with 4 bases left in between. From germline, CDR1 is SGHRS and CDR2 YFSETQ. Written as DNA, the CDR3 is TGCGCCAGCAGCTTGGGGCTTAATGAAAAACTGTTTTTT. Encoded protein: CASSLGLNEKLFF.